This T cell receptor beta chain is from a study of vaccination effects on CD4 cells after COVID-19. Data came from immunoSEQ multiplex PCR; TCRdb stores just in-frame clones and leaves some out. The sample lists roughly 48,000 clones, 55% to 75% occurring once. Between days 9 and 11 of culture, CD4+ T cells were separated out. The germline gives CDR1 KGHSH, CDR2 LQKENI. The CDR3 has 15 amino acids. With V trimmed by 3 bases and J by 6 bases, 5 bases remained unmatched. Note on this clone: Its target is not known.

This receptor was taken from a human donor who received a COVID-19 vaccine. The J gene is TRBJ1-5, the V gene TRBV18; 10 bases are a match to TRBD1. Source: CD4+ T cells from PBMCs cultured without peptide, taken before COVID-19 vaccination. This CDR3 is CASSPTGGRGQPQHF. The CDR3 DNA follows: TGTGCCAGCTCACCGACAGGGGGCAGGGGTCAGCCCCAGCATTTT.